The next 19 T cell receptor beta chains were all read from a single sample in a study of immune cell composition in non-small cell lung cancer. Normal lung was taken at the farthest possible site, at least 3 cm from tumour. Profiling relied on immunoSEQ multiplex PCR, and the TCRdb table lists in-frame clones only, not all of them. The sample has thousands of clones, approximately 70% seen once. The sequenced sample consisted of non-adjacent lung tissue. The receptors were gathered from a human donor with non-small cell lung cancer.

The chain has TRBV6-5 and TRBJ2-7; 7 nucleotides agree with TRBD2. This CDR3 has 16 residues. V was pared by 0 bases and J by 2 bases, with 7 bases of the junction left unmatched. Germline loops: CDR1 MNHEY, CDR2 SVGAGI. DNA of the CDR3: TGTGCCAGCAGTTACTCGGGGGTGGCGGGAGCCTACGAGCAGTACTTC. Amino acids: CASSYSGVAGAYEQYF.

V usage is TRBV27 and J usage is TRBJ2-7; a possible D gene is TRBD2 (7 bases). This CDR3 is built from 15 residues. CDR1 and CDR2 (germline): MNHEY, SMNVEV (reference sequence). With 7 bases removed from V and 5 bases from J, the gap between germline ends came to 21 bases. CDR3 bases: TGTGCCAGCACCTATGCCGGGGGGCCCCACCACGAGCAGTACTTC. Its translation is CASTYAGGPHHEQYF.

This clone was detected only once. This chain uses TRBV7-2 with TRBJ1-2, with D unclear. The CDR3 length is 15 residues. V shed 2 bases and J shed 8 bases, with 18 bases lying between them. Germline CDR1 is SGHTA and CDR2 is FQGNSA. The DNA for the CDR3 is TGTGCCAGCAGCTTAAACGGCCTCGGGGAGACCGGCTACACCTTC. Protein: CASSLNGLGETGYTF.

The chain uses TRBV11-3 and TRBJ2-3, with D perhaps TRBD2 (5 bases). This CDR3 is built from 13 residues. CDR1 SGHNT and CDR2 YENEEA come from the germline V gene. V lost 5 bases and J 3 bases, leaving 9 bases between the germline ends. CDR3 residues: CASSRRETDTQYF. In nucleotides, the CDR3 is TGTGCCAGCAGCCGAAGGGAGACAGATACGCAGTATTTT.

The V and J genes are TRBV18 and TRBJ2-1; 13 nucleotides match TRBD2. Losses at the gene ends were 1 base for V and 2 bases for J; bases not matched to a gene: 8. The CDR3 spans 19 residues. CDR1 and CDR2 from the germline V gene are KGHSH and LQKENI. The CDR3 reads CASSPRNPGLAGTYNEQFF. The DNA for the CDR3 is TGTGCCAGCTCACCACGTAACCCGGGACTAGCGGGGACCTACAATGAGCAGTTCTTC.

The chain combines TRBV6-5 with TRBJ2-1; 8 nucleotides align to TRBD2. CDR3 length: 15 residues. Germline V gene sequence: CDR1 MNHEY, CDR2 SVGAGI. V lost 2 bases to trimming and J lost 5 bases; unmatched junction nucleotides: 5. CDR3 in DNA: TGTGCCAGCAGTTACACTAGCGGCACCGACAATGAGCAGTTCTTC. Its protein product is CASSYTSGTDNEQFF.

This clone was found a few times. The junction shows a germline mismatch at one end, possibly a read error. This sequence joins TRBV7-7 and TRBJ2-5; 10 positions agree with TRBD2. This CDR3 has 14 residues. CDR1 is SSHAT and CDR2 is FNYEAQ in the germline V gene (reference sequence). The CDR3 DNA follows: TGTGCTAGCAGCTTAGGTAGCGGGAGGGAGACCCAGTACTTC. It encodes CASSLGSGRETQYF.

This rearrangement joins TRBV6-6 to TRBJ1-2; weak D call: TRBD1 (6 bases). Trimming removed 4 bases from V and 5 bases from J, with 8 bases in between. The germline gives CDR1 MNHNY, CDR2 SVGAGI (reference sequence). This CDR3 comprises 12 residues. CDR3 sequence reads: CASSSGQYGYTF. CDR3 DNA sequence: TGTGCCAGCAGTTCCGGACAGTATGGCTACACCTTC.

The V gene is TRBV5-1, the J gene TRBJ2-3; D is possibly TRBD2 (6 bases). Per germline, CDR1 SGHRS and CDR2 YFSETQ. The CDR3 has 13 residues. V lost 3 bases, J lost 6 bases, and 11 bases lay in between. This chain's CDR3 is CASSWGTWDTQYF. CDR3 nucleotide sequence: TGCGCCAGCAGCTGGGGGACTTGGGATACGCAGTATTTT.

This clone was found a few times. The chain recombines TRBV15 with TRBJ1-5; D uncertain. CDR1 is LNHNV and CDR2 is YYDKDF in the germline V gene (reference sequence). The V and J ends lost 8 bases and 6 bases respectively, with 5 bases between them. The CDR3 sequence is 10 residues long. The CDR3 nucleotides read TGTGCCACCCCGGGTCAGCCCCAGCATTTT. This sequence encodes CATPGQPQHF.

This chain joins TRBV6-6 and TRBJ2-7; weak D call: TRBD2 (5 bases). There are 14 residues in the CDR3. Germline loops: CDR1 MNHNY, CDR2 SVGAGI (reference sequence). Trimming left V 2 bases short and J 2 bases short, with 10 bases between. The CDR3: CASSYLSGTYEQYF. The CDR3 nucleotides read TGTGCCAGCAGTTACCTGTCGGGGACCTACGAGCAGTACTTC.

The chain combines TRBV4-2 with TRBJ1-6; TRBD1 is a possible D gene (5 bases). The germline gives CDR1 LGHNA, CDR2 YNFKEQ. The CDR3 contains 16 residues. Trimming pared 0 bases from V and 7 bases from J, leaving 13 bases between. The DNA for the CDR3 is TGTGCCAGCAGCCAAGACCCCGCGGGGGTAAATTCACCCCTCCACTTT. It is translated as CASSQDPAGVNSPLHF.

The V and J genes are TRBV2 and TRBJ1-6; D gene uncertain. The V end lost 4 bases, the J end lost 8 bases, and 15 bases lay between the germline ends. The germline V gene encodes CDR1 SNHLY and CDR2 FYNNEI. The CDR3 consists of 15 residues. The CDR3 DNA follows: TGTGCCAGCAGTGGACGGGAGCTAAGTGATTCACCCCTCCACTTT. Amino acids: CASSGRELSDSPLHF.

This chain uses TRBV4-2 with TRBJ2-3, with D maybe TRBD2 (5 bases). Trimming stripped 5 bases from V and 1 base from J, with 16 bases between. Germline V lookup: CDR1 LGHNA, CDR2 YNFKEQ. The CDR3 runs to 16 residues. Here the CDR3 DNA reads TGTGCCAGCAGCTTAGCGCGGGCGCGGGGCACAGATACGCAGTATTTT. Translation: CASSLARARGTDTQYF.

This clone was picked up a small number of times. The chain joins TRBV28 to TRBJ2-4; weak D call: TRBD1 (6 bases). The CDR3 is 15 residues long. V gave up 2 bases and J gave up 5 bases, with 13 bases separating them. Per the germline V gene, CDR1 is MDHEN and CDR2 is SYDVKM. CDR3 sequence reads: CASSLTGIWENIQYF. Written as DNA, the CDR3 is TGTGCCAGCAGTTTAACAGGGATTTGGGAAAACATTCAGTACTTC.

The V gene is TRBV29-1, the J gene TRBJ2-5; 7 nucleotides align to TRBD2. The CDR3 totals 16 residues. V was pared by 3 bases and J by 7 bases, with 17 bases of the junction left unmatched. The germline gives CDR1 SQVTM, CDR2 ANQGSEA. In DNA, the CDR3 is TGCAGCGTTGACGCTAGCGGCCGAGTCTTTAGTGGGACCCAGTACTTC. This encodes CSVDASGRVFSGTQYF.

The chain combines TRBV19 with TRBJ2-7, with D perhaps TRBD1 (5 bases). CDR1 and CDR2 (germline): LNHDA, SQIVND (reference sequence). CDR3 size: 14 residues. V gave up 3 bases and J gave up 0 bases, with 9 bases separating them. The CDR3 region is CASSMGPDSYEQYF. CDR3 nucleotides: TGTGCCAGTAGTATGGGGCCGGACTCCTACGAGCAGTACTTC.

The chain links TRBV12-5 to TRBJ2-1, with TRBD2 matching over 8 bases. Germline V gene lookup returns CDR1 LGHNT and CDR2 FRNRAP. This CDR3 has 15 amino acids. J was trimmed by 7 bases and V by 6 bases; bases with no gene match: 11. The CDR3 spells CASGRGGLIENEQFF. CDR3 bases: TGTGCTAGTGGACGGGGGGGCCTAATTGAGAATGAGCAGTTCTTC.

This clone has a handful of counts. J is TRBJ1-2 and V is TRBV28; perhaps TRBD1 as D (5 bases). CDR3 size: 14 residues. V lost 6 bases to trimming and J lost 8 bases, with 19 bases between them. Germline-derived CDR1 and CDR2 are MDHEN and SYDVKM. The CDR3, as DNA: TGTGCCAGCAGAGAAGTGGGGGGAGTCTACGGCTACACCTTC. Translated: CASREVGGVYGYTF.